Below, one T cell receptor beta chain is given with its context. Antigen specificity is unknown. The data derive from a study of cytomegalovirus exposure and HLA in healthy donors. Findings and caveats of the study: Altogether, 150 to 200 TCR beta chains were recorded as cytomegalovirus-associated. A later analysis found common viral pathogens apparently linked to several of the most significant clusters. Per a prior analysis, the majority of TCR beta V segments were productive roughly 87% or roughly 30% of the time.

The CDR3 is made up of 16 amino acids. Germline V gene data show CDR1 as MNHNS and CDR2 as SASEGT. Trimming removed 3 bases from V and 7 bases from J; junction bases left unmatched: 13. This PCR relied on a set of 60 Vbeta primers and 13 Jbeta primers. Profiled with immunoSEQ multiplex PCR; TCRdb holds only in-frame clones, not every one. This sample carries about 94,000 clones, about 80% of them seen once, and the ten largest clones take approximately 1.4%. The chain combines TRBV6-1 with TRBJ1-2, with TRBD1 identical over 8 bases. The sequence was obtained from a male donor in good health and CMV-seronegative. Sequenced input: PBMCs. CDR3 residues: CASSESSGTGTGGYTF. The DNA of the CDR3 is TGTGCCAGCAGTGAGAGCTCCGGGACAGGCACGGGTGGCTACACCTTC.